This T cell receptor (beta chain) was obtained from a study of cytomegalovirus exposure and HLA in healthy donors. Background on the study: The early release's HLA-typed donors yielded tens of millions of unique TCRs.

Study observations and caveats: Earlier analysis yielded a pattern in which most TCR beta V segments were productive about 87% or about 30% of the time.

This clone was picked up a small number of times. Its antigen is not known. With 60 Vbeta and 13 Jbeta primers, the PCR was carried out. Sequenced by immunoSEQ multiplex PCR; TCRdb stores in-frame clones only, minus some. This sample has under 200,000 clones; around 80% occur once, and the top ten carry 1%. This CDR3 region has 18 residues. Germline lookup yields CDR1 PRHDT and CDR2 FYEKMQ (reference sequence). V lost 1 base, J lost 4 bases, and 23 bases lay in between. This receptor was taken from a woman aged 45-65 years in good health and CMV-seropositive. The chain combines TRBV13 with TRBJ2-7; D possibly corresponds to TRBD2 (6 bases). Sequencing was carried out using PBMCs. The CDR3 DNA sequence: TGTGCCAGCAGCTTAGACTCTGGGTCTGGGACTCGTAGTTACGAGCAGTACTTC. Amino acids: CASSLDSGSGTRSYEQYF.